The entry that follows covers one T cell receptor beta chain sequence. Its antigen remains unknown. This specimen comes from a study of cytomegalovirus exposure and HLA in healthy donors. Study-wide background: An earlier analysis found some 100 million unique TCR beta sequences from about 190 million T cells.

Regarding the study as a whole: In an earlier analysis, in about 530 donors, most V segments appeared productive either ~90% or ~30% of the time.

The PCR ran on 60 Vbeta and 13 Jbeta primers. Methods used by the authors: In a later analysis, 75 million to 85 million unique TCR beta chains included roughly 11 million shared by two or more donors. Clones were sequenced by immunoSEQ multiplex PCR, and TCRdb holds only the in-frame ones, with some missing. V and J calls plus clone size are reproduced from that table; the DNA served to infer D and trimming. The sample contains about 190,000 clones, over 75% of which appear only once. The CDR3 contains 17 residues. Germline V gene data show CDR1 as SGHVS and CDR2 as FNYEAQ. Trimming removed 8 bases from V and 0 bases from J; junction bases left unmatched: 10.

The source is a man aged 35 to 55 in good health and CMV-seropositive. The chain recombines TRBV7-6 with TRBJ1-6; TRBD1 aligns across 7 bases. Sequencing was performed on PBMCs. The CDR3 DNA reads as TGTGCCAGCGGGGAAACAGGGGCGAGCTCCTATAATTCACCCCTCCACTTT. As protein: CASGETGASSYNSPLHF.